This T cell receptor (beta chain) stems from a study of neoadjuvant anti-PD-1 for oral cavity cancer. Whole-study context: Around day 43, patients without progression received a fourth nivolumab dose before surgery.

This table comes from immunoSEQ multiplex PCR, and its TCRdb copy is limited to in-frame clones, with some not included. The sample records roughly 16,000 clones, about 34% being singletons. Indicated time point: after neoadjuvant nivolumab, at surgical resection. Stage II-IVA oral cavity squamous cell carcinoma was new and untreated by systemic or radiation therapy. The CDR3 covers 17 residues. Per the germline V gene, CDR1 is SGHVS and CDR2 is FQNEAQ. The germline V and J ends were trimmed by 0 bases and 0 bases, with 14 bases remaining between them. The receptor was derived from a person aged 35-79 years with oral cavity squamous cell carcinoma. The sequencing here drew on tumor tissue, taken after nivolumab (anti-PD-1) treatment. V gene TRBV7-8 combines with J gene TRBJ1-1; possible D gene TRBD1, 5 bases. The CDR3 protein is CASSLARTGTVNTEAFF. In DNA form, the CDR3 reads TGTGCCAGCAGCTTAGCCCGCACCGGGACTGTGAACACTGAAGCTTTCTTT.